A single sample gave rise to the 7 T cell receptor beta chains below, sequenced in a study of blood T cell repertoires in COVID-19. Data came from immunoSEQ multiplex PCR; TCRdb stores just in-frame clones and leaves some out. The data show some 270,000 clones, 75% to 90% seen once. Sequencing was performed on PBMCs or T cells enriched from blood (not recorded which). These receptors all come from a woman aged 25 to 39 with acute COVID-19.

Only one count was recorded for this clone. The chain uses TRBV4-1 and TRBJ1-4, with 10 positions matching TRBD1. Per germline, CDR1 MGHRA and CDR2 YSYEKL. The CDR3 is 16 amino acids. V trimming: 2 bases; J trimming: 5 bases; junction bases outside the gene matches: 5. CDR3 sequence (DNA): TGCGCCAGCAGCCAACAGGGACAGGGGAGAAATGAAAAACTGTTTTTT. This translates into CASSQQGQGRNEKLFF.

V and J are TRBV19 and TRBJ1-1; D remains ambiguous. There are 13 residues in the CDR3. V lost 9 bases and J lost 1, with 12 bases in between. Per germline, CDR1 LNHDA and CDR2 SQIVND (reference sequence). In DNA, the CDR3 is TGTGCCAGCACCATCGGAGGGAACACTGAAGCTTTCTTT. Translated, it gives CASTIGGNTEAFF.

The chain links TRBV7-2 to TRBJ1-3; 9 bases align to TRBD1. The CDR3 runs to 16 residues. The germline gives CDR1 SGHTA, CDR2 FQGNSA. The V gene end was trimmed by 5 bases and the J gene end by 4 bases; junction bases not matched to a gene: 9. DNA of the CDR3: TGTGCCAGCAGCATCCCACAGGGGGCGTGGGGAAACACCATATATTTT. It yields the protein CASSIPQGAWGNTIYF.

The V gene is TRBV6-5, the J gene TRBJ2-1; TRBD1 might be the D (5 bases). Looked up from germline, CDR1 is MNHEY and CDR2 is SVGAGI. This CDR3 comprises 13 residues. The V gene lost 2 bases and the J gene lost 9 bases, with 11 bases spanning the gap. This chain's CDR3 is CASSYVPQGEQFF. The CDR3 nucleotides read TGTGCCAGCAGTTACGTACCCCAGGGTGAGCAGTTCTTC.

The chain recombines TRBV10-3 with TRBJ2-7, with 11 bases lining up with TRBD2. CDR1 is ENHRY and CDR2 is SYGVKD in the germline V gene. V lost 10 bases and J lost 4; bases outside the gene matches: 9. CDR3 length: 14 amino acids. The CDR3 loop reads CATLTSGAEYEQYF. CDR3 in DNA: TGTGCCACCTTGACTAGCGGGGCCGAATACGAGCAGTACTTC.

The rearrangement joins TRBV24-1 to TRBJ2-5, with D possibly matching TRBD1 (5 bases). The ends were cut back, 3 bases at V and 2 bases at J, with 15 bases in the middle. There are 16 residues in the CDR3. In germline, CDR1 is KGHDR, CDR2 SFDVKD. The CDR3 protein is CATSDPAAGQQETQYF. In DNA form, the CDR3 reads TGTGCCACCAGTGATCCAGCAGCAGGGCAGCAAGAGACCCAGTACTTC.

This sequence joins TRBV7-8 and TRBJ2-2; possibly TRBD1 for D (5 bases). Between the trimmed V and J ends, which lost 2 bases and 10 bases, there was a span of 20 bases. The CDR3 consists of 16 residues. Germline V lookup: CDR1 SGHVS, CDR2 FQNEAQ. The DNA of the CDR3 is TGTGCCAGCAGCTTAAAGCGATGGGGCAGCTCCGAGGAGCTGTTTTTT. The encoded protein is CASSLKRWGSSEELFF.